The rows below give T cell receptor beta chains drawn from one sample of a study of OX40 agonist ivuxolimab in advanced cancers. Sequenced by immunoSEQ multiplex PCR; TCRdb stores in-frame clones only, minus some. This sample has 45,000 to 60,000 clones, with 87% found just once. Source: CD4+ or CD8+ T cells sorted from blood, taken in a trial of the OX40 agonist ivuxolimab. The receptors originated from an adult with an advanced solid tumor such as melanoma, head and neck, liver or kidney cancer. The CDR3 runs from the conserved cysteine through the conserved F or W. A D gene is named only where the DNA matches it firmly. Clone size appears in some rows only: once, few, many, or a class for an expanded clone.

d_gene: NA; j_gene: TRBJ1-1; abundance: NA; v_gene: TRBV7-9; CDR3aa: CASSPPVPEAFF; CDR3nt: TGTGCCAGCAGTCCCCCGGTTCCTGAAGCTTTCTTT
d_gene: NA; j_gene: TRBJ2-7; abundance: NA; v_gene: TRBV6-5; CDR3aa: CASSYREGEQYF; CDR3nt: TGTGCCAGCAGTTACCGAGAGGGCGAGCAGTACTTC
d_gene: TRBD2; j_gene: TRBJ2-1; abundance: NA; v_gene: TRBV27; CDR3aa: CASSFSGRAVYNEQFF; CDR3nt: TGTGCCAGCAGTTTTTCCGGGAGGGCCGTCTACAATGAGCAGTTCTTC
d_gene: NA; j_gene: TRBJ2-3; abundance: NA; v_gene: TRBV7-2; CDR3aa: CASSLIVSGVGAQYF; CDR3nt: TGTGCCAGCAGCCTCATCGTGTCTGGGGTAGGCGCGCAGTATTTT
d_gene: NA; j_gene: TRBJ1-4; abundance: NA; v_gene: TRBV5-1; CDR3aa: CASSLTPLNEKLFF; CDR3nt: TGCGCCAGCAGCTTGACACCTCTCAATGAAAAACTGTTTTTT
d_gene: NA; j_gene: TRBJ1-2; abundance: NA; v_gene: TRBV14; CDR3aa: CASSQEVSYRYGYTF; CDR3nt: TGTGCCAGCAGCCAAGAGGTATCTTACCGCTATGGCTACACCTTC
d_gene: NA; j_gene: TRBJ1-2; abundance: NA; v_gene: TRBV7-9; CDR3aa: CASSSAAEHYYGYTF; CDR3nt: TGTGCCAGCAGCTCGGCGGCAGAGCATTACTATGGCTACACCTTC
d_gene: NA; j_gene: TRBJ1-2; abundance: once; v_gene: TRBV4-3; CDR3aa: CASSPAQGPYGYTF; CDR3nt: TGCGCCAGCAGCCCCGCACAGGGTCCCTATGGCTACACCTTC
d_gene: TRBD1; j_gene: TRBJ2-7; abundance: NA; v_gene: TRBV9; CDR3aa: CASSVGSGTGFVEQYF; CDR3nt: TGTGCCAGCAGCGTAGGTTCAGGGACAGGGTTCGTCGAGCAGTACTTC
d_gene: NA; j_gene: TRBJ2-3; abundance: NA; v_gene: TRBV27; CDR3aa: CASSLSGGATQYF; CDR3nt: TGTGCCAGCAGTTTATCCGGTGGGGCTACGCAGTATTTT
d_gene: NA; j_gene: TRBJ2-2; abundance: NA; v_gene: TRBV12-5; CDR3aa: CASGSRQEIGMELFF; CDR3nt: TGTGCTAGTGGTTCCCGACAGGAGATAGGAATGGAGCTGTTTTTT
d_gene: TRBD1; j_gene: TRBJ1-5; abundance: few; v_gene: TRBV7-9; CDR3aa: CASSPRQGNQPQHF; CDR3nt: TGTGCCAGCAGCCCCAGACAGGGTAATCAGCCCCAGCATTTT
d_gene: NA; j_gene: TRBJ2-3; abundance: NA; v_gene: TRBV13; CDR3aa: CASSLTTGHTSTDTQYF; CDR3nt: TGTGCCAGCAGCTTAACGACCGGGCATACAAGCACAGATACGCAGTATTTT
d_gene: TRBD1; j_gene: TRBJ2-5; abundance: NA; v_gene: TRBV7-6; CDR3aa: CASSLGGTGDQETQYF; CDR3nt: TGTGCCAGCAGCTTAGGAGGGACAGGGGATCAAGAGACCCAGTACTTC
d_gene: NA; j_gene: TRBJ2-3; abundance: once; v_gene: TRBV5-4; CDR3aa: CASSLAGEGADTQYF; CDR3nt: TGTGCCAGCAGCTTGGCAGGGGAGGGGGCAGATACGCAGTATTTT
d_gene: NA; j_gene: TRBJ1-6; abundance: NA; v_gene: TRBV9; CDR3aa: CASSADGAVLNSPLHF; CDR3nt: TGTGCCAGCAGCGCCGACGGGGCAGTCTTGAATTCACCCCTCCACTTT
d_gene: TRBD2; j_gene: TRBJ2-1; abundance: NA; v_gene: TRBV29-1; CDR3aa: CSVDGLAGASYNEQFF; CDR3nt: TGCAGCGTTGACGGCCTAGCGGGGGCCTCCTACAATGAGCAGTTCTTC
d_gene: NA; j_gene: TRBJ2-3; abundance: NA; v_gene: TRBV7-9; CDR3aa: CASSPGWDTQYF; CDR3nt: TGTGCCAGCAGCCCGGGATGGGATACGCAGTATTTT
d_gene: NA; j_gene: TRBJ1-3; abundance: NA; v_gene: TRBV11-2; CDR3aa: CASSFFRNSGNTIYF; CDR3nt: TGTGCCAGCAGCTTTTTCAGAAACTCTGGAAACACCATATATTTT
d_gene: TRBD2; j_gene: TRBJ2-5; abundance: NA; v_gene: TRBV7-9; CDR3aa: CASSKTSDPGETQYF; CDR3nt: TGTGCCAGCAGCAAGACTAGCGACCCTGGAGAGACCCAGTACTTC
d_gene: TRBD2; j_gene: TRBJ2-1; abundance: NA; v_gene: TRBV4-3; CDR3aa: CASSQGPGGYYNEQFF; CDR3nt: TGCGCCAGCAGCCAAGGGCCGGGGGGGTACTACAATGAGCAGTTCTTC
d_gene: TRBD1; j_gene: TRBJ1-6; abundance: NA; v_gene: TRBV5-6; CDR3aa: CASSFPTGYNSPLHF; CDR3nt: TGTGCCAGCAGCTTTCCGACAGGGTATAATTCACCCCTCCACTTT
d_gene: NA; j_gene: TRBJ1-1; abundance: NA; v_gene: TRBV7-2; CDR3aa: CASSTSPISGHYTEAFF; CDR3nt: TGTGCCAGCAGCACATCACCAATCTCGGGACACTACACTGAAGCTTTCTTT
d_gene: NA; j_gene: TRBJ1-1; abundance: NA; v_gene: TRBV19; CDR3aa: CASSILTEAFF; CDR3nt: TGTGCCAGTAGTATCCTGACAGAAGCTTTCTTT
d_gene: TRBD2; j_gene: TRBJ2-1; abundance: NA; v_gene: TRBV9; CDR3aa: CASSVGVAGGLGEQFF; CDR3nt: TGTGCCAGCAGCGTAGGGGTAGCGGGAGGCCTCGGCGAGCAGTTCTTC
d_gene: NA; j_gene: TRBJ1-1; abundance: NA; v_gene: TRBV14; CDR3aa: CASSQVVKRLNTEAFF; CDR3nt: TGTGCCAGCAGCCAAGTGGTAAAGCGCCTTAACACTGAAGCTTTCTTT
d_gene: NA; j_gene: TRBJ2-1; abundance: NA; v_gene: TRBV27; CDR3aa: CASSSGPTYTLKNNEQFF; CDR3nt: TGTGCCAGCAGCTCCGGACCAACCTATACCCTTAAAAACAATGAGCAGTTCTTC
d_gene: TRBD2; j_gene: TRBJ2-7; abundance: NA; v_gene: TRBV13; CDR3aa: CASSSRTSGSNEQYF; CDR3nt: TGTGCCAGCAGCTCCAGGACTAGCGGGAGTAACGAGCAGTACTTC
d_gene: NA; j_gene: TRBJ1-2; abundance: NA; v_gene: TRBV9; CDR3aa: CASSVDGGSYGYTF; CDR3nt: TGTGCCAGCAGCGTAGATGGGGGGTCCTATGGCTACACCTTC
d_gene: TRBD2; j_gene: TRBJ2-4; abundance: NA; v_gene: TRBV7-9; CDR3aa: CASSPTSGRGDIQYF; CDR3nt: TGTGCCAGCAGCCCCACTAGCGGGAGAGGGGACATTCAGTACTTC
d_gene: NA; j_gene: TRBJ2-7; abundance: NA; v_gene: TRBV10-3; CDR3aa: CAISEFGSMGGYEQYF; CDR3nt: TGTGCCATCAGTGAGTTTGGATCTATGGGGGGCTACGAGCAGTACTTC
d_gene: NA; j_gene: TRBJ1-1; abundance: NA; v_gene: TRBV5-6; CDR3aa: CASSPMGTEAFF; CDR3nt: TGTGCCAGCAGCCCAATGGGCACTGAAGCTTTCTTT
d_gene: NA; j_gene: TRBJ1-2; abundance: NA; v_gene: TRBV14; CDR3aa: CASSQLGVVYGYTF; CDR3nt: TGTGCCAGCAGCCAACTGGGGGTGGTCTATGGCTACACCTTC
d_gene: TRBD1; j_gene: TRBJ1-1; abundance: NA; v_gene: TRBV9; CDR3aa: CASSVSGGLDFMNTEAFF; CDR3nt: TGTGCCAGCAGCGTATCAGGGGGGCTCGACTTCATGAACACTGAAGCTTTCTTT
d_gene: NA; j_gene: TRBJ2-7; abundance: NA; v_gene: TRBV29-1; CDR3aa: CSVGTSGYEQYF; CDR3nt: TGCAGCGTTGGAACATCCGGGTACGAGCAGTACTTC